These T cell receptor beta chains were read from a single sample in a study of vaccination and CD4 T cells after COVID-19. TCRdb re-analysed the PCR reads in MiXCR, keeping a single row per CDR3 protein. The sample consists of several thousand distinct CDR3 sequences, about 47% of them appearing once. For these TCRs, the target antigens are not known. Input material: CD4+ T cells from blood, cultured in vitro. These receptors were taken from a human donor who had recovered from COVID-19. CDR3s leave out the opening cysteine and the closing phenylalanine or tryptophan.

TRBJ2-7,TRBV6-5,ASSYDLTYEQY
TRBJ2-5,TRBV7-2,ASSLVAAEETQY
TRBJ1-6,TRBV7-3,ASSLTSGGSPLH
TRBJ1-1,TRBV20-1,SARDLAGGRTEAF
TRBJ2-7,TRBV5-1,ASSLALAGINEQY
TRBJ2-3,TRBV11-3,ASSSTGTSTDTQY
TRBJ2-2,TRBV7-3,ASSPMGGNTGELF
TRBJ2-7,TRBV14,ASSPRIQGEQY
TRBJ1-1,TRBV30,AWSGPISDTEAF
TRBJ2-3,TRBV5-1,ASSPGLAASTDTQY
TRBJ1-2,TRBV5-4,ASSLSQSYGYT
TRBJ2-1,TRBV20-1,SARGWPMTTSGRESSYNEQF
TRBJ2-3,TRBV2,ASSRTDTQY
TRBJ1-1,TRBV5-1,ASSLERGTEAF
TRBJ2-3,TRBV20-1,SARTSGRASDTQY
TRBJ1-2,TRBV6-5,ASSSRFVTGQINYGYT
TRBJ2-1,TRBV7-6,ASSPDRYNEQF
TRBJ2-7,TRBV20-1,SARARMGGGSIHEQY
TRBJ1-5,TRBV6-1,ASSDDPQGLDNQPQH
TRBJ1-1,TRBV19,ASSIFEGATEAF
TRBJ2-5,TRBV4-2,ASSQDRGQETQY
TRBJ2-5,TRBV20-1,SARDYQGGRETQY
TRBJ1-1,TRBV7-2,ASSLDGGNTEAF
TRBJ2-7,TRBV20-1,SASGWRGGGTYEQY